This T cell receptor beta chain was documented in a study of cytomegalovirus exposure and HLA in healthy donors. The length of the CDR3 is 13 residues. V lost 2 bases to trimming and J lost 10 bases, with 9 bases between them. The germline gives CDR1 MNHEY, CDR2 SVGAGI. The PCR used 60 Vbeta and 13 Jbeta primers. This table comes from immunoSEQ multiplex PCR, and its TCRdb copy is limited to in-frame clones, with some not included. This table holds roughly 220,000 clones, 80% to 90% found once. There are a few counts of this clone. The sequenced sample consisted of PBMCs. This receptor was identified in a man aged 25 to 40 in good health and CMV-seronegative. The chain couples TRBV6-5 to TRBJ1-6, with D unresolved. This CDR3 is CASSYDGESPLHF. As DNA, the CDR3 is TGTGCCAGCAGTTACGACGGGGAGTCACCCCTCCACTTT.